Described below is a single T cell receptor beta chain sequence and its context. This clone was detected ten times or more. Its antigen is not yet known. The CDR3 goes on 3 residues after the read ends, and that part is filled in from the germline J gene. This sample was included in a study of T cell clonality in common variable immunodeficiency (dated by TCRdb to 2013 to 2016). The CDR3 holds 14 amino acids from the cysteine to the phenylalanine. Only the CDR3 bases that were read are kept: 33 of them, in frame from base 1. V is cut back by 6 bases and J by 9 bases, with 10 bases in the junction unmatched. For CDR1 and CDR2, the germline V gene lists SGHTA and FQGTGA. Standard criteria were used to diagnose CVID, namely serum IgG, IgA and/or IgM reduced below the normal range together with specific antibody deficiency. There were about 45 subjects in the CVID group (roughly 30 male and 15 female), ranging in age from about 8 to 64 years, with a mean age of around 40. Most of the CVID patients and most of the healthy controls were of Caucasian heritage. At the time of study participation, every CVID subject had been on replacement immunoglobulin therapy for one year or longer. No CVID subject was ill or taking immunomodulatory or immunosuppressive medication when blood was collected. Heparinized peripheral whole blood samples of roughly 5 to 8.5 ml were obtained from each donor. Genomic DNA from adults with common variable immune deficiency (CVID) and from healthy adult controls was used for sequencing of TCRbeta CDR3 repertoires. Diluted blood was density-centrifuged over Hypaque 1077 or Ficoll-Paque to isolate peripheral blood mononuclear cells. Genomic DNA was obtained from unsorted mononuclear cells using either Qiagen column purification or a centrifugation-based method.

CVID samples and control samples contributed equivalent amounts of genomic DNA as sequencing input. For every sample, a 60 bp segment covering the rearranged TCRbeta CDR3 region was amplified and then sequenced. The immunoSEQ assay, a bias-corrected multiplex PCR with high-throughput sequencing, was employed for TCRbeta amplification. The source study handled its data this way. Every unique nucleotide sequence was considered a clone and was annotated with V, D and J genes, copy number and frequency. Sequences were labeled productive if in frame, and non-productive if out of frame or containing stop codons. Clonality was calculated from Shannon's entropy as previously described. Mean CDR3 Kyte-Doolittle hydropathy was derived from the predicted amino acid sequences of productive clones. Using the R hclust function, scaled V gene usage was clustered hierarchically with Manhattan distance and complete linkage. To assess clone sharing by CDR3 amino acid sequence, 12 repertoires per group were resampled over 100 rounds. Repertoires were searched for 70 published EBV-specific and around 240 published CMV-specific TCRbeta sequences. After two CVID samples that produced fewer than 10,000 sequences were dropped from the analysis, 42 CVID repertoires remained. This is the immuneACCESS table as TCRdb keeps it, with only in-frame sequences that have V and J called. A part of the clones is gone; compared with another copy, unresolved V genes explain less than half, and the rest is unexplained. From that table come the V and J calls and clone size; the DNA was used to work out D and trimming. There are 30,000 to 40,000 clones in this sample, and none of them is a singleton. The ten largest make up 6.5% to 7.5% of the sample.

What the authors observed across the whole study: According to the authors, finding the cause of the higher clonality in CVID would require sequencing the repertoires of T cell subpopulations. Although equal DNA input was used, an average of approximately 82,000 unique sequences per sample was obtained for controls, compared with 30,000 to 35,000 for CVID samples. CVID TCRbeta sequences reportedly showed fewer deletions and N-nucleotide insertions and lacked highly modified clones with 13 or more V deletions. Compared with healthy controls, CVID subjects showed increased TCRbeta clonality (t-test p = 0.018), a feature most characteristic of about a third of subjects. Correlations of repertoire features with clinical complications were constrained by heterogeneity among patients within the CVID cohort. Healthy controls shared more TCRbeta clones with each other than CVID subjects shared among themselves (p < 0.0001).

This clonotype was sampled from a human donor with common variable immunodeficiency. The V and J genes are TRBV7-3 and TRBJ2-1; the central 8 bases match TRBD1. The sample taken for sequencing was peripheral blood mononuclear cells. The CDR3 protein: CASRDQGALGEQFF. The covered CDR3 bases are TGTGCCAGCAGAGATCAGGGGGCGCTGGGTGAG.